This is a list of T cell receptor beta chains from one sample in a study of blood T cell repertoires in COVID-19. This table comes from immunoSEQ multiplex PCR, and its TCRdb copy is limited to in-frame clones, with some not included. The sample includes around 270,000 clones, 75% to 90% of them seen just once. Input material: PBMCs or T cells enriched from blood (not recorded which). These TCRs come from a woman in her forties who had been exposed to COVID-19. The CDR3 runs from the conserved cysteine through the conserved F or W.

j_call | v_call | cdr3_aa
TRBJ1-1 | TRBV24-1 | CAAAGDTEAFF
TRBJ2-2 | TRBV6-6 | CASSPGQGGGTGELFF
TRBJ2-1 | TRBV10-2 | CASSALAGGPLGSYNEQFF
TRBJ1-1 | TRBV29-1 | CSVEASSRRAFF
TRBJ2-1 | TRBV7-3 | CASSPLAGDEQFF
TRBJ2-5 | TRBV19 | CASSGGGLAEETQYF
TRBJ2-1 | TRBV7-6 | CASSTSGGAVNEQFF
TRBJ2-7 | TRBV5-8 | CASSRTRNTYEQYF
TRBJ2-1 | TRBV30 | CAWRGGNNEQFF
TRBJ1-1 | TRBV30 | CAWGYRSRGLKLLF
TRBJ1-2 | TRBV30 | CAWSQTDRSVGYTF
TRBJ2-3 | TRBV28 | CASSYSGGTSTDTQYF
TRBJ1-4 | TRBV4-2 | CASSQMPGGNEKLFF
TRBJ1-3 | TRBV11-3 | CASSLRGFGNTIYF
TRBJ1-1 | TRBV5-5 | CASSLGTGAEAFF
TRBJ1-2 | TRBV19 | CASNGQGPNYGYTF
TRBJ1-5 | TRBV5-5 | CASSWRGGGSNQPQHF
TRBJ1-2 | TRBV9 | CASSADRVEGYTF
TRBJ2-7 | TRBV4-1 | CASSQDEREQYF
TRBJ1-1 | TRBV7-8 | CASSQADSYEAFF
TRBJ2-4 | TRBV5-8 | CASTQAKNIQYF
TRBJ2-5 | TRBV11-2 | CASSDSGNRWETQYF
TRBJ1-4 | TRBV18 | CASSGGGWSKLFF
TRBJ2-5 | TRBV7-9 | CASSQVKGLRPETQYF
TRBJ1-2 | TRBV4-3 | CASSPDRGRLGYTF
TRBJ2-3 | TRBV7-2 | CASTGLAGYTDTQYF
TRBJ1-1 | TRBV6-1 | CASSEPAATEAFF
TRBJ2-5 | TRBV20-1 | CSASQVEGETQYF
TRBJ1-2 | TRBV18 | CASSPTHIRGLGYGYTF
TRBJ2-1 | TRBV7-2 | CASSLDWAEINEQFF
TRBJ1-5 | TRBV7-9 | CASSLGDSDNQPQHF
TRBJ2-3 | TRBV28 | CATQGGGTDTQYF
TRBJ1-2 | TRBV5-1 | CASSLEFGTQGYTF
TRBJ1-6 | TRBV27 | CASRQGNSPLHF
TRBJ1-2 | TRBV9 | CASSANRGNNGYTF
TRBJ2-7 | TRBV30 | CAWSPPGGAGEQYF
TRBJ2-2 | TRBV27 | CASSPLQGNTGELFF
TRBJ2-1 | TRBV6-2/TRBV6-3 | CASSYNGVERENEQFF
TRBJ2-5 | TRBV4-1 | CASSQEPGAQGTQYF
TRBJ2-3 | TRBV4-2 | CASSQGLAGTDTQYF
TRBJ1-5 | TRBV7-2 | CASSLTLTGAKSNQPQHF
TRBJ2-5 | TRBV15 | CATSRDSQGSKTQYF
TRBJ1-4 | TRBV2 | CASSVRQGWEKLFF